Each of the 12 T cell receptor beta chains below was sequenced from the same sample in a study of CD8 T cells in ankylosing spondylitis. Whole-study findings and limits: Made up of eight or nine highly homologous variants, a TCR beta motif appeared characteristic of ankylosing spondylitis blood.

TCRdb re-analysed the 5' RACE reads in MiXCR, keeping a single row per CDR3 protein. The sample records around 430,000 distinct CDR3 sequences, 15% to 20% being singletons. No antigen is known for these receptors. Sequenced sample: blood, either unsorted or a sorted T cell fraction (not recorded which). The origin of the receptors is a male donor with ankylosing spondylitis.

This clonotype turned up a few times. In DNA form, the CDR3 reads TGCAGCGGCACCAGACTAGCGGGGCCGCAAGAGACCCAGTACTTC. Its protein product is CSGTRLAGPQETQYF. The V call is TRBV29-1, the J call TRBJ2-5; TRBD2 aligns across 11 bases. The CDR3 covers 15 residues. The V gene's germline CDR1 is SQVTM and CDR2 ANQGSEA. V shed 7 bases and J 2 bases; nucleotides not matched to a gene: 9.

This clonotype was recorded a few times. The chain links TRBV27 to TRBJ2-5; 8 positions match TRBD2. After removal of 5 bases from V and 4 bases from J, the junction contained 15 bases not matched to a gene. Germline V gene lookup returns CDR1 MNHEY and CDR2 SMNVEV (reference sequence). The length of the CDR3 is 17 residues. In DNA form, the CDR3 reads TGTGCCAGCAGTACCCGTCGGGTCCGGGGGGGAGGAGAGACCCAGTACTTC. Translating gives CASSTRRVRGGGETQYF.

This clonotype showed up just a few times. The genes are TRBV5-1 and TRBJ1-1; D ambiguous. The CDR3 is 15 amino acids. From germline, CDR1 is SGHRS and CDR2 YFSETQ. The V end was cut by 7 bases, the J end by 3 bases, with 19 bases between. CDR3 bases: TGCGCCAGCTTGTTGGCCCCCGGGCCCCACACTGAAGCTTTCTTT. It is translated as CASLLAPGPHTEAFF.

This clonotype has a handful of counts. The chain is built from TRBV29-1 and TRBJ2-3; 11 bases match TRBD1. J was trimmed by 6 bases and V by 7 bases; bases with no gene match: 6. This CDR3 spans 13 amino acids. Germline values: CDR1 SQVTM, CDR2 ANQGSEA. The DNA for the CDR3 is TGCAGCGCAGGGACAGGGGGATCCGATACGCAGTATTTT. This encodes CSAGTGGSDTQYF.

This clonotype was observed a few times. The chain uses TRBV20-1 and TRBJ2-3; possible D gene TRBD2, 6 bases. The germline V gene has CDR1 DFQATT and CDR2 SNEGSKA (reference sequence). The ends were cut back, 6 bases at V and 0 bases at J, with 19 bases in the middle. The CDR3 extends over 16 amino acids. The CDR3 here is CSASPGLSGSTDTQYF. CDR3 sequence (DNA): TGCAGTGCCTCACCGGGACTCTCGGGTAGCACAGATACGCAGTATTTT.

The chain carries TRBV12-3 or TRBV12-4 and TRBJ2-3; 10 bases map to TRBD2. The junction had 6 bases not matched to a gene; V was cut back by 7 bases and J by 2 bases. The CDR3 spans 15 residues. The CDR3 DNA is TGTGCCAGCACCCGAGCGGGGGGGTACACAGATACGCAGTATTTT. This gives the protein CASTRAGGYTDTQYF.

The rearrangement joins TRBV20-1 to TRBJ2-5; D possibly corresponds to TRBD2 (5 bases). The CDR3 is 10 amino acids. CDR1 and CDR2 from the germline V gene are DFQATT and SNEGSKA (reference sequence). V dropped 6 bases and J dropped 8 bases, with 10 bases sitting between them. The CDR3 sequence is CSADGVTQYF. CDR3 DNA: TGCAGTGCAGACGGGGTTACCCAGTACTTC.

This sequence joins TRBV6-1 and TRBJ2-1; D call uncertain. Germline CDR1 reads MNHNS; CDR2 reads SASEGT. V was pared by 0 bases and J by 6 bases, with 12 bases between. The CDR3 contains 15 residues. CDR3 loop: CASSEALGVGNEQFF. The CDR3 DNA reads as TGTGCCAGCAGTGAAGCCCTTGGAGTAGGCAATGAGCAGTTCTTC.

This clonotype was detected only a few times. CDR3 in amino acids: CASSIDRESEAFF. As DNA, the CDR3 is TGTGCCAGCAGTATAGACAGGGAGTCCGAAGCTTTCTTT. The chain links TRBV6-1 to TRBJ1-1; 7 nucleotides align to TRBD1. The germline V gene encodes CDR1 MNHNS and CDR2 SASEGT. Germline trimming cut 5 bases from V and 8 bases from J; bases unmatched to any gene: 8. CDR3 length equals 13 residues.

This clonotype was counted ten times or more. The rearrangement joins TRBV12-3 or TRBV12-4 to TRBJ1-4; 9 bases align to TRBD1. This CDR3 region has 15 residues. The trim removed 6 bases at V and 5 bases at J, leaving 7 bases unmatched. Written as DNA, the CDR3 is TGTGCCAGCAGCCGACGGACAGGGGAGAATGAAAAACTGTTTTTT. Translating gives CASSRRTGENEKLFF.

This clonotype was found many times. The gene calls are TRBV4-1 and TRBJ2-5; TRBD2 matches 13 bases. Germline trimming cut 1 base from V and 3 bases from J; bases unmatched to any gene: 5. Germline V lookup: CDR1 MGHRA, CDR2 YSYEKL. This CDR3 is built from 17 residues. The CDR3 sequence is CASSQAELAGGKETQYF. Here the CDR3 DNA reads TGCGCCAGCAGCCAAGCGGAACTAGCGGGGGGGAAAGAGACCCAGTACTTC.

The J gene is TRBJ1-2, the V gene TRBV5-1; the D is unclear. In germline, CDR1 is SGHRS, CDR2 YFSETQ. This CDR3 comprises 15 residues. The ends were cut back, 5 bases at V and 0 bases at J, with 14 bases in the middle. This CDR3 reads CASRAPGSSNYGYTF. CDR3 in DNA: TGCGCCAGCAGGGCCCCGGGCAGCTCTAACTATGGCTACACCTTC. The variable domain in full, completed from reference TRBV5-1 and TRBJ1-2, reads KAGVTQTPRYLIKTRGQQVTLSCSPISGHRSVSWYQQTPGQGLQFLFEYFSETQRNKGNFPGRFSGRQFSNSRSEMNVSTLELGDSALYLCASRAPGSSNYGYTFGSGTRLTVV.